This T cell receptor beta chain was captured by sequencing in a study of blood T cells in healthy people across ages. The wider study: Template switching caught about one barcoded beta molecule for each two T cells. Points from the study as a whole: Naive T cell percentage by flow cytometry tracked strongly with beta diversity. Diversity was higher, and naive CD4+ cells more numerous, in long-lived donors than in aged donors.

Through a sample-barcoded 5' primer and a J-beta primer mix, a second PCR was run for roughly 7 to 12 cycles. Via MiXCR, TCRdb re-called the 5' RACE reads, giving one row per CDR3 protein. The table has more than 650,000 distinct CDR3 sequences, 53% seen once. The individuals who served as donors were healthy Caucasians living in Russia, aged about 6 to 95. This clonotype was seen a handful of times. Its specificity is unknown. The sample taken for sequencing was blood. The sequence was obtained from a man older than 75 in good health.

The CDR3 coding sequence is TGTGCCAGCAGCGTCGAGGGGTTCGCCGTTGGCTACACCTTC. Protein: CASSVEGFAVGYTF. The chain is built from TRBV9 and TRBJ1-2, with D perhaps matching TRBD1 (5 bases). Trimming removed 2 bases from V and 7 bases from J, with 15 bases in between. The CDR3 loop spans 14 amino acids. CDR1 is SGDLS, CDR2 YYNGEE, per germline.